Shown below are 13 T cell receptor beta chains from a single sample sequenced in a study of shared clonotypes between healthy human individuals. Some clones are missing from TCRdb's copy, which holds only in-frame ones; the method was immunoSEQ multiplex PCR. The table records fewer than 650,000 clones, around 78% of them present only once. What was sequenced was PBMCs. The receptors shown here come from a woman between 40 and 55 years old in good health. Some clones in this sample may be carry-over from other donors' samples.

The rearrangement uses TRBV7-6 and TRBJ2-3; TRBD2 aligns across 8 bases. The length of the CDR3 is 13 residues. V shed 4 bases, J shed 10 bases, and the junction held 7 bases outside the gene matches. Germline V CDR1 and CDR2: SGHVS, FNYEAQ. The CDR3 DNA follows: TGTGCCAGCAGCTCTCGAGCGGGAGACTCGCAGTATTTT. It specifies CASSSRAGDSQYF.

The CDR3 is CASSLARVGSGEQYF. The CDR3 nucleotides are TGTGCCAGCAGCTTAGCCCGGGTCGGCTCAGGCGAGCAGTACTTC. J is TRBJ2-7 and V is TRBV7-6; no clear D. The V and J ends lost 0 bases and 6 bases respectively, with 15 bases between them. This CDR3 has 15 residues. The germline V gene encodes CDR1 SGHVS and CDR2 FNYEAQ.

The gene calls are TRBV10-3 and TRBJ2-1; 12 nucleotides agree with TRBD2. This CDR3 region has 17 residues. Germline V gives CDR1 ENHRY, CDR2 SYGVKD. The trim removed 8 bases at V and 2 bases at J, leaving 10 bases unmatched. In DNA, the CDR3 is TGTGCCATCGCTGGACTAGCGGGACTTACCACCTACAATGAGCAGTTCTTC. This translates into CAIAGLAGLTTYNEQFF.

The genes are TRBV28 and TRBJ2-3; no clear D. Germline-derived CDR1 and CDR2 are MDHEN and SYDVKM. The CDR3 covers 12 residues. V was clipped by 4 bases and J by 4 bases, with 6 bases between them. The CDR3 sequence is CASSSSSDTQYF. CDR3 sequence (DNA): TGTGCCAGCAGTTCAAGTTCAGATACGCAGTATTTT.

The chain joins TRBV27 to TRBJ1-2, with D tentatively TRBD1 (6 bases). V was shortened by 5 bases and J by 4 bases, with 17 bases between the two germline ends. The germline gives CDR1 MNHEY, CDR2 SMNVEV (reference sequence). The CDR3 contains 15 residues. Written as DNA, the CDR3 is TGTGCCAGCAGTCCCACGAGGGGGGCCACCTATGGCTACACCTTC. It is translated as CASSPTRGATYGYTF.

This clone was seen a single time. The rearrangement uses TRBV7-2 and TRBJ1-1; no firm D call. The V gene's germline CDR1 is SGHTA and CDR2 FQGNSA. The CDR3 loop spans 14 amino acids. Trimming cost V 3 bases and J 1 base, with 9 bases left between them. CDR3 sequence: CASSLGQQNTEAFF. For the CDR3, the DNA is TGTGCCAGCAGCTTGGGCCAGCAGAACACTGAAGCTTTCTTT.

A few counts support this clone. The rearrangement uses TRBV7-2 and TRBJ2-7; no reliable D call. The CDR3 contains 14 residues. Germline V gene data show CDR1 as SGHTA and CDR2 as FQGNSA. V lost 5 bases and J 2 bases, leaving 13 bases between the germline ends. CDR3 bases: TGTGCCAGCAGCCCCCGGGTGGGCCCCTACGAGCAGTACTTC. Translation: CASSPRVGPYEQYF.

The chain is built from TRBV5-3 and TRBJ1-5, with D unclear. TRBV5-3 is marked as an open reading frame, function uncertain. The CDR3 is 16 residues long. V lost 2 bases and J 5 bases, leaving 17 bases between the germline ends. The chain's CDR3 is CARSFSYADRDQPQHF. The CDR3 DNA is TGTGCCAGAAGCTTTTCTTACGCGGACCGAGATCAGCCCCAGCATTTT.

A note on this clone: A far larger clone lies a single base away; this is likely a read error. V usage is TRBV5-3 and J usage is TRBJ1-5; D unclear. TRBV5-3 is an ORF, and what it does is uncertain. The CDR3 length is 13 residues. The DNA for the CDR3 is TGTGCCAAAAGCTTGGCGCAAAATCAGCCCCAGCATTTT. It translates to CAKSLAQNQPQHF.

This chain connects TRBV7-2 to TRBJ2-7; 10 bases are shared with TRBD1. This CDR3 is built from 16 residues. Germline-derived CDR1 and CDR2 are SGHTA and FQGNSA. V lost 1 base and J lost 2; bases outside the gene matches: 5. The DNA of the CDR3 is TGTGCCAGCAGCTTAGGGCCCGGGACAGGGGCCTACGAGCAGTACTTC. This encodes CASSLGPGTGAYEQYF.

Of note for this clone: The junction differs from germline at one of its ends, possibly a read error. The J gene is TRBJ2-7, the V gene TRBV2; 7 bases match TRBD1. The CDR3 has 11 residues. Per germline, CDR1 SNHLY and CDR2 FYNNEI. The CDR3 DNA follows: TGTGCCAGCAGTGAAGCAGGACAGGATTCCTTC. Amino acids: CASSEAGQDSF.

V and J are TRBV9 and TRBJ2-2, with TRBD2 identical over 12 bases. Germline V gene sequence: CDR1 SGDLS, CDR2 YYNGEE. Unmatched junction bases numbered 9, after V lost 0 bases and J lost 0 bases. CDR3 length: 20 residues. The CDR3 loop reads CASSVDFRTSGNPNTGELFF. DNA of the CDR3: TGTGCCAGCAGCGTAGATTTCCGGACTAGCGGGAACCCGAACACCGGGGAGCTGTTTTTT.

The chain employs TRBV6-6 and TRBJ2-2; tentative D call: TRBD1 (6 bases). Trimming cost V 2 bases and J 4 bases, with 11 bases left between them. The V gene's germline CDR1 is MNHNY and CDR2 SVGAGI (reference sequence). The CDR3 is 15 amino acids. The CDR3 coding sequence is TGTGCCAGCAGTTACGAGGGACAAATCACCGGGGAGCTGTTTTTT. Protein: CASSYEGQITGELFF.